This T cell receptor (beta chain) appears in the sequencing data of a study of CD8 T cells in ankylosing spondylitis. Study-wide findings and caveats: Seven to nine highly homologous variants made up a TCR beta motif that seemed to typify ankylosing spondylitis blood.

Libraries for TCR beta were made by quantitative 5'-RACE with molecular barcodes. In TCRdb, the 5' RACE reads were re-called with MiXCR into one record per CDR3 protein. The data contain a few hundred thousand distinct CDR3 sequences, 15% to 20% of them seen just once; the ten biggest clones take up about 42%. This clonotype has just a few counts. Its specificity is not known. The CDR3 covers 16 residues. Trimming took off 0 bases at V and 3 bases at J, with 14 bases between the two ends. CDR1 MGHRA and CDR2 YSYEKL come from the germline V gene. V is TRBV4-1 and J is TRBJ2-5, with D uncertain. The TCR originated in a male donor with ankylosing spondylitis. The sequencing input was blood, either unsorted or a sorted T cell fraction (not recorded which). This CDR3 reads CASSQEVPPSKETQYF. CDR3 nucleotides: TGCGCCAGCAGCCAAGAAGTTCCCCCAAGCAAAGAGACCCAGTACTTC.